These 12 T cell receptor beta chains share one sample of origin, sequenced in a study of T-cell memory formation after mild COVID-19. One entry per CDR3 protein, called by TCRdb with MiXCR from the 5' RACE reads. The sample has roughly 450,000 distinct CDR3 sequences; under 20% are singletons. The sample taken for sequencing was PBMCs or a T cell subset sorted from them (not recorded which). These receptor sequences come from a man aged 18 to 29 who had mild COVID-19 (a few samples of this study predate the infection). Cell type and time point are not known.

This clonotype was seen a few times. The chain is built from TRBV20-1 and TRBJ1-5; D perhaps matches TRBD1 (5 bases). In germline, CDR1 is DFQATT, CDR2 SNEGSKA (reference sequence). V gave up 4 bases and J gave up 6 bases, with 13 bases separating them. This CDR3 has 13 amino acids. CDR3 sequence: CSANQGLGQPQHF. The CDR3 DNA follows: TGCAGTGCTAATCAGGGACTCGGTCAGCCCCAGCATTTT.

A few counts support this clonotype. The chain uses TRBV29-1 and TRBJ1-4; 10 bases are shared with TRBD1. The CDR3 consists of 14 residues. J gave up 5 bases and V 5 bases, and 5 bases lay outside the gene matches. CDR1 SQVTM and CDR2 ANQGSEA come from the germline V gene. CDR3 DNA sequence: TGCAGCGTTTGGCCGGGACAGGGGAATGAAAAACTGTTTTTT. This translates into CSVWPGQGNEKLFF.

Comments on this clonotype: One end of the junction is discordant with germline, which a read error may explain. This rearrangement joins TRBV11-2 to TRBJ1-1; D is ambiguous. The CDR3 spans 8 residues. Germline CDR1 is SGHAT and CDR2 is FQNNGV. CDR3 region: CASSLDGF. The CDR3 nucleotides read TGTGCCAGCAGCTTAGATGGCTTT.

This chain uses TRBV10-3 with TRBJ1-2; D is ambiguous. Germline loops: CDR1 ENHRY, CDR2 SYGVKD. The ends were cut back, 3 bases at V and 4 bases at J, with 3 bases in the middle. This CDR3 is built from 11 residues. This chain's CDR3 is CAISDTYGYTF. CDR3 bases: TGTGCCATCAGTGACACCTATGGCTACACCTTC.

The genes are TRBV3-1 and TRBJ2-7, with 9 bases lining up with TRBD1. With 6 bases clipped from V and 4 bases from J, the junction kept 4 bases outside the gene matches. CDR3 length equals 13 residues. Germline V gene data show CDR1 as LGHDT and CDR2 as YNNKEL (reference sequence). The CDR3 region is CASSGTGKYEQYV. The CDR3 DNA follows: TGTGCCAGCAGTGGGACAGGGAAGTACGAGCAGTACGTC.

The CDR3 sequence: CASSLSLAGGRNEQFF. CDR3 DNA: TGTGCCAGCAGCCTATCGTTAGCGGGGGGTCGCAATGAGCAGTTCTTC. The chain recombines TRBV7-9 with TRBJ2-1, with 10 bases lining up with TRBD2. This CDR3 spans 16 amino acids. Unmatched junction bases numbered 10, after V lost 5 bases and J lost 6 bases. Germline CDR1 and CDR2: SEHNR and FQNEAQ (reference sequence).

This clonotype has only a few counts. CDR3 loop: CASSSTGTGAYQPQHF. The CDR3 nucleotides are TGTGCCAGCAGCTCGACCGGGACAGGGGCATATCAGCCCCAGCATTTT. The chain is built from TRBV7-9 and TRBJ1-5; 10 bases map to TRBD1. J gave up 5 bases and V 4 bases, and 8 bases lay outside the gene matches. The CDR3 covers 16 residues. Germline CDR1 reads SEHNR; CDR2 reads FQNEAQ (reference sequence).

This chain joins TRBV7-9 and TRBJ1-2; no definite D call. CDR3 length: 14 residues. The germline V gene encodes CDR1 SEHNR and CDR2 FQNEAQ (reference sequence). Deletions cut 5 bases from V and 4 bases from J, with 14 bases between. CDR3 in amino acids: CASSPIGETYGYTF. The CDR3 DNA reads TGTGCCAGCAGCCCAATTGGGGAGACCTATGGCTACACCTTC.

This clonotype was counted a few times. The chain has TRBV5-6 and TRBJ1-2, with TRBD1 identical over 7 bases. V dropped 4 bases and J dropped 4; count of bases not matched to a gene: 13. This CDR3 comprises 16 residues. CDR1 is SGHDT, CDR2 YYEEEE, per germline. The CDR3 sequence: CASSRSGTEVFYGYTF. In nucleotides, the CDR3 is TGTGCCAGCAGCCGCTCCGGGACAGAAGTATTCTATGGCTACACCTTC.

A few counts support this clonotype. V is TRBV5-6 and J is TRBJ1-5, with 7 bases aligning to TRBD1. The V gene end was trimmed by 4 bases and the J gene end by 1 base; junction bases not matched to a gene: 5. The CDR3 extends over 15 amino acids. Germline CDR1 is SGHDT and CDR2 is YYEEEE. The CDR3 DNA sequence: TGTGCCAGCAGCCTGGGGACAGTAAGCAATCAGCCCCAGCATTTT. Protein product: CASSLGTVSNQPQHF.

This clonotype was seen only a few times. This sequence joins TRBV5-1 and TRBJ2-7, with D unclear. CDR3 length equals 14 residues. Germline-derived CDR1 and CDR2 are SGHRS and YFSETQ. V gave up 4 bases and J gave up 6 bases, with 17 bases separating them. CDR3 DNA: TGCGCCAGCAGCCCCAGACCCCAGGCCTCCGAGCAGTACTTC. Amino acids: CASSPRPQASEQYF.

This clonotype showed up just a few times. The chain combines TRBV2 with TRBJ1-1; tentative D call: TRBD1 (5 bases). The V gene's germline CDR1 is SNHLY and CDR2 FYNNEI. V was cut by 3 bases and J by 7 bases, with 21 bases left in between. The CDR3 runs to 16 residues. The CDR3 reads CASSDSRTASGGEAFF. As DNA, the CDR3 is TGTGCCAGCAGTGACAGTAGGACCGCCTCCGGGGGTGAAGCTTTCTTT. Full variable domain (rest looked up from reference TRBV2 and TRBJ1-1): EPEVTQTPSHQVTQMGQEVILRCVPISNHLYFYWYRQILGQKVEFLVSFYNNEISEKSEIFDDQFSVERPDGSNFTLKIRSTKLEDSAMYFCASSDSRTASGGEAFFGQGTRLTVV.